The rows below give T cell receptor beta chains drawn from one sample of a study of T cells after yellow fever vaccination. TCRdb fed the 5' RACE reads into MiXCR, producing one record per CDR3 protein. The sample records 250,000 to 400,000 distinct CDR3 sequences, approximately 4% being singletons. Sequenced here: PBMCs, sampled 15 days after the yellow fever booster vaccination. The receptor set was obtained from a man in his late teens or twenties who received the YFV17D yellow fever vaccine. Both conserved end residues are part of each CDR3. Each record gives: D gene, J gene, clone size, V gene, CDR3 DNA, CDR3 protein. D genes are given only for firm matches. Not every row has a clone size; where given, it reads once, few, many or a size class.

d_gene: -; j_gene: TRBJ1-5; abundance: many; v_gene: TRBV9; CDR3nt: TGTGCCAGCAGCGGCCGGGGGGGCCAGCCCCAGCATTTT; CDR3aa: CASSGRGGQPQHF
d_gene: TRBD1; j_gene: TRBJ1-1; abundance: -; v_gene: TRBV4-3; CDR3nt: TGCGCCAGCAGCCACAGGGGGCAAGCTTTCTTT; CDR3aa: CASSHRGQAFF
d_gene: -; j_gene: TRBJ1-2; abundance: many; v_gene: TRBV9; CDR3nt: TGTGCCAGCAGCGTTGACGGGGGCCCCTTAGGCTACACCTTC; CDR3aa: CASSVDGGPLGYTF
d_gene: -; j_gene: TRBJ2-1; abundance: few; v_gene: TRBV6-5; CDR3nt: TGTGCCAGCAGTTACGGCATCTACAATGAGCAGTTCTTC; CDR3aa: CASSYGIYNEQFF
d_gene: -; j_gene: TRBJ2-7; abundance: few; v_gene: TRBV6-6; CDR3nt: TGTGCCAGCAGTTACTGGGACCGCGTCCACGAGCAGTACTTC; CDR3aa: CASSYWDRVHEQYF
d_gene: TRBD1; j_gene: TRBJ2-3; abundance: few; v_gene: TRBV11-1; CDR3nt: TGTGCCAGCAGATTTACAGGGGGAGATACGCAGTATTTT; CDR3aa: CASRFTGGDTQYF
d_gene: -; j_gene: TRBJ2-6; abundance: many; v_gene: TRBV4-1; CDR3nt: TGCGCCAGCAGCCAAGTGCGGTCTGGGGCCAACGTCCTGACTTTC; CDR3aa: CASSQVRSGANVLTF
d_gene: -; j_gene: TRBJ2-7; abundance: -; v_gene: TRBV7-2; CDR3nt: TGTGCCAGCAGCGGGGCGGGGGCGACCCTCTACGAGCAGTACTTC; CDR3aa: CASSGAGATLYEQYF
d_gene: -; j_gene: TRBJ2-3; abundance: many; v_gene: TRBV4-3; CDR3nt: TGCGCCAGCAGCCAGTCCCGGGACCCTCCTTATACGCAGTATTTT; CDR3aa: CASSQSRDPPYTQYF
d_gene: TRBD1; j_gene: TRBJ2-4; abundance: many; v_gene: TRBV19; CDR3nt: TGTGCCAGTAGGGGGTTCGGACAGGGGACCAAAAACATTCAGTACTTC; CDR3aa: CASRGFGQGTKNIQYF
d_gene: TRBD1; j_gene: TRBJ2-1; abundance: -; v_gene: TRBV24-1; CDR3nt: TGTGCCACCAGCGCGGGACAGGGTTCCAATGAGCAGTTCTTC; CDR3aa: CATSAGQGSNEQFF